The present T cell receptor (beta chain) was sequenced within a study of blood T cell repertoires in COVID-19. Study in general: In each case, the material was cDNA or gDNA derived from T cells, B-cell-depleted T cells, or PBMCs.

Individuals aged roughly 18 to 100 years were recruited from fewer than 25 US areas. As processed by the authors: Amplification of reference gene primers provided the estimated nucleated cell counts. The table came from immunoSEQ multiplex PCR; TCRdb's copy has only in-frame clones and leaves some out. Clone size and the V and J calls come from that table; the DNA yielded D and trimming. Of over 130,000 clones listed, nearly 85% are singletons. The germline V gene has CDR1 MGHRA and CDR2 YSYEKL. There are 19 residues in the CDR3. Trimming took off 0 bases at V and 2 bases at J, with 20 bases between the two ends.

Sequencing was done on a sample of PBMCs or T cells enriched from blood (not recorded which). The V gene is TRBV4-1, the J gene TRBJ1-3, with D uncertain. The source is a man between 45 and 60 years old in a cohort exposed to, infected with or recovered from COVID-19 (not recorded which). CDR3 DNA: TGCGCCAGCAGCCAAGATCAATACCCCCGGAGAGGGACTGGAAACACCATATATTTT. Translation: CASSQDQYPRRGTGNTIYF.